These 16 T cell receptor beta chains were sequenced from one sample in a study of OX40 agonist ivuxolimab in advanced cancers. Sequencing was performed with immunoSEQ multiplex PCR; in TCRdb, only in-frame clones are kept and a portion is missing. Of roughly 56,000 clones in the sample, 89% are singletons; the top ten hold about 18%. Sequencing was performed on CD4+ or CD8+ T cells sorted from blood, taken in a trial of the OX40 agonist ivuxolimab. The receptors stem from an adult with an advanced solid tumor such as melanoma, head and neck, liver or kidney cancer.

This chain uses TRBV13 with TRBJ2-1; D remains unclear. The ends were cut back, 6 bases at V and 0 bases at J, with 6 bases in the middle. CDR3 length: 13 amino acids. Germline V gene sequence: CDR1 PRHDT, CDR2 FYEKMQ (reference sequence). The CDR3 spells CASSPGSYNEQFF. In DNA, the CDR3 is TGTGCCAGCAGTCCTGGCTCCTACAATGAGCAGTTCTTC.

The chain links TRBV19 to TRBJ2-5, with 7 bases fitting TRBD1. This CDR3 is built from 15 residues. V gave up 8 bases and J gave up 2 bases; unmatched junction bases: 11. The germline V gene has CDR1 LNHDA and CDR2 SQIVND (reference sequence). In nucleotides, the CDR3 is TGTGCCAGTCTCGATAGGGACAGTCCGCAAGAGACCCAGTACTTC. Translating it yields CASLDRDSPQETQYF.

This rearrangement joins TRBV6-6 to TRBJ2-7; tentative D call: TRBD2 (6 bases). The germline V gene encodes CDR1 MNHNY and CDR2 SVGAGI (reference sequence). V was cut by 2 bases and J by 5 bases, with 13 bases left in between. This CDR3 has 14 residues. CDR3 sequence (DNA): TGTGCCAGCAGTTACAGACTAGAGTCCGACGAGCAGTACTTC. This sequence encodes CASSYRLESDEQYF.

This chain joins TRBV7-2 and TRBJ2-7; 8 nucleotides line up with TRBD1. Germline loops: CDR1 SGHTA, CDR2 FQGNSA. This CDR3 region has 14 residues. V dropped 4 bases and J dropped 0; count of bases not matched to a gene: 2. Here the CDR3 reads CASSWTGTSYEQYF. CDR3 nucleotide sequence: TGTGCCAGCAGCTGGACAGGGACCTCCTACGAGCAGTACTTC.

The chain is built from TRBV11-1 and TRBJ2-7; D possibly corresponds to TRBD1 (6 bases). Germline CDR1 and CDR2: SGHAT and FQDESV (reference sequence). This CDR3 has 14 residues. V was cut by 4 bases and J by 2 bases, with 12 bases left in between. CDR3 DNA: TGTGCCAGCAGCTGGGGCAGGGGTACCTACGAGCAGTACTTC. Its translation: CASSWGRGTYEQYF.

The chain uses TRBV9 and TRBJ2-3; D is perhaps TRBD2 (5 bases). This CDR3 contains 14 residues. Trimming shortened V by 1 base and J by 1 base, and 7 bases separated the two germline ends. Germline CDR1 and CDR2: SGDLS and YYNGEE. This CDR3 is CASSVWGGTDTQYF. The CDR3 DNA reads as TGTGCCAGCAGCGTATGGGGAGGCACAGATACGCAGTATTTT. Complete variable domain (other parts from reference TRBV9 and TRBJ2-3): DSGVTQTPKHLITATGQRVTLRCSPRSGDLSVYWYQQSLDQGLQFLIQYYNGEERAKGNILERFSAQQFPDLHSELNLSSLELGDSALYFCASSVWGGTDTQYFGPGTRLTVL.

The chain combines TRBV6-1 with TRBJ2-1; 7 positions match TRBD2. The CDR3 is 14 residues long. V trimming: 4 bases; J trimming: 2 bases; junction bases outside the gene matches: 2. Germline-derived CDR1 and CDR2 are MNHNS and SASEGT. CDR3 nucleotides: TGTGCCAGCAGTGCTAGCGGACCCTACAATGAGCAGTTCTTC. Its translation is CASSASGPYNEQFF.

The chain uses TRBV28 and TRBJ2-5, with 9 bases aligning to TRBD2. The assigned J gene may be wrong: the sequence end matches TRBJ2-7 better. CDR1 and CDR2 from the germline V gene are MDHEN and SYDVKM. There are 15 residues in the CDR3. The chain's CDR3 is CASSFVAGVSYEQYF. CDR3 in DNA: TGTGCCAGCAGTTTTGTAGCGGGAGTGTCTTACGAGCAGTACTTC.

V usage is TRBV2 and J usage is TRBJ2-7; perhaps TRBD1 as D (6 bases). Trimming left V 3 bases short and J 2 bases short, with 17 bases between. This CDR3 contains 16 residues. Germline loops: CDR1 SNHLY, CDR2 FYNNEI. This CDR3 reads CASSDSRTVRPYEQYF. CDR3 nucleotide sequence: TGTGCCAGCAGTGATTCCAGGACAGTAAGACCCTACGAGCAGTACTTC.

The sample holds one count of this clone. The V and J genes are TRBV5-8 and TRBJ2-3, with 14 nucleotides matching TRBD2. Germline V lookup: CDR1 SGHTS, CDR2 YDEGEE. The CDR3 totals 18 residues. J was trimmed by 1 base and V by 3 bases; bases with no gene match: 7. This CDR3 reads CASSSGTSGSWGTDTQYF. CDR3 nucleotides: TGTGCCAGCAGCTCCGGGACTAGCGGGAGCTGGGGCACAGATACGCAGTATTTT.

This clone has a single count. The chain employs TRBV28 and TRBJ2-1; D may be TRBD1 (6 bases). This CDR3 spans 15 amino acids. The V end lost 5 bases, the J end lost 9 bases, and 20 bases lay between the germline ends. Germline-derived CDR1 and CDR2 are MDHEN and SYDVKM. The CDR3 region is CASSIPGPQGGEQFF. The DNA of the CDR3 is TGTGCCAGCAGTATTCCGGGACCTCAAGGGGGTGAGCAGTTCTTC.

V is TRBV28 and J is TRBJ2-1; no reliable D call. This CDR3 region has 14 residues. Trimming pared 2 bases from V and 4 bases from J, leaving 9 bases between. Germline V gene data show CDR1 as MDHEN and CDR2 as SYDVKM. Here the CDR3 reads CASSLSSGYNEQFF. As DNA, the CDR3 is TGTGCCAGCAGTTTAAGTTCCGGGTACAATGAGCAGTTCTTC.

The CDR3 loop reads CASSLDQETQYF. CDR3 nucleotides: TGTGCCAGCAGCTTGGACCAAGAGACCCAGTACTTC. V is TRBV7-8 and J is TRBJ2-5; D unresolved. CDR1 is SGHVS and CDR2 is FQNEAQ in the germline V gene. The V end lost 3 bases, the J end lost 0 bases, and 2 bases lay between the germline ends. The CDR3 sequence is 12 residues long. The whole variable domain, remainder taken from reference TRBV7-8 and TRBJ2-5, is GAGVSQSPRYKVAKRGQDVALRCDPISGHVSLFWYQQALGQGPEFLTYFQNEAQLDKSGLPSDRFFAERPEGSVSTLKIQRTQQEDSAVYLCASSLDQETQYFGPGTRLLVL.

The rearrangement uses TRBV12-2 and TRBJ2-2. TRBV12-2 is noted as a pseudogene. This CDR3 has 14 residues. CDR3 nucleotides: TGTGCAAGTCGCTTAAGGGCTAACACCGGGGAGCTGTTTTTT. Amino acids: CASRLRANTGELFF.

The rearrangement links TRBV7-2 to TRBJ2-5; unclear D gene. Germline V CDR1 and CDR2: SGHTA, FQGNSA. V gave up 1 base and J gave up 2 bases, with 14 bases separating them. The CDR3 is made up of 16 amino acids. CDR3 nucleotides: TGTGCCAGCAGCTTAGTCGTGGGAAATACACAAGAGACCCAGTACTTC. Translation: CASSLVVGNTQETQYF.

The chain couples TRBV9 to TRBJ1-2; 8 bases align to TRBD1. This CDR3 has 14 residues. V was clipped by 3 bases and J by 4 bases; unmatched bases: 5. Germline CDR1 is SGDLS and CDR2 is YYNGEE. Written as DNA, the CDR3 is TGTGCCAGCAGCGCGGGACAGGACGGCTATGGCTACACCTTC. Protein sequence: CASSAGQDGYGYTF.